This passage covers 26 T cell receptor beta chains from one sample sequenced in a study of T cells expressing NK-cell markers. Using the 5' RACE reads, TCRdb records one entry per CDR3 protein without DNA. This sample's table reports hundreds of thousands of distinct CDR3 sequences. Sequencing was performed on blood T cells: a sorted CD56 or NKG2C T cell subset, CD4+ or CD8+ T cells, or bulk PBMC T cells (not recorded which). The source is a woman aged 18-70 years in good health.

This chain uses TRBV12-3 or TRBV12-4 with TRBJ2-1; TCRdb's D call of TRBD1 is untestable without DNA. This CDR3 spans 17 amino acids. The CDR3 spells CASSLTGQVGAYNEQFF.

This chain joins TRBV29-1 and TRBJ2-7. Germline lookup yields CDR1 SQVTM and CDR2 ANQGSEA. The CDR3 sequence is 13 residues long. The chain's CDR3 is CSVVGHQSTEQYF.

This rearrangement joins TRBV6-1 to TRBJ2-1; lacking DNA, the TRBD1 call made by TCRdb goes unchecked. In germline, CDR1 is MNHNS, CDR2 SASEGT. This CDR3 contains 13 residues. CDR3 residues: CASTRGYFNEQFF.

CDR3: CSVEDRGGSSYNEQFF. The V call is TRBV29-1, the J call TRBJ2-1; TCRdb designates TRBD1, a call that cannot be tested without DNA. Germline values: CDR1 SQVTM, CDR2 ANQGSEA. The CDR3 is 16 residues long.

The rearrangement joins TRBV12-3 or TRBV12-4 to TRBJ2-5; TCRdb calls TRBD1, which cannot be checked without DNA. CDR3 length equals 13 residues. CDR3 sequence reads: CASSRDREETQYF.

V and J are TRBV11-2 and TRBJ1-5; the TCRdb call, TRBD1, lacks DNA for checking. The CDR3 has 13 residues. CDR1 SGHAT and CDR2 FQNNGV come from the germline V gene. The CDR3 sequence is CASSLRRGEPQHF.

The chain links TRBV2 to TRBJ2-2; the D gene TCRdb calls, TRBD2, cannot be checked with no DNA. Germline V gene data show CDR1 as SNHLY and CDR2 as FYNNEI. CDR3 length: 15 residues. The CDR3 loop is CASRTSGGNTGELFF.

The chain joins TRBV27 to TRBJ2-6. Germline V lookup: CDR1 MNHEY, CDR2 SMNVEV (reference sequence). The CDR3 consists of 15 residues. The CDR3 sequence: CASSLSGLGANVLTF.

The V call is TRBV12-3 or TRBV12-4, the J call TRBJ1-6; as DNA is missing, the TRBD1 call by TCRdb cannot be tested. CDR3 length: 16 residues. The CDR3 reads CASTPDRNSYNSPLHF.

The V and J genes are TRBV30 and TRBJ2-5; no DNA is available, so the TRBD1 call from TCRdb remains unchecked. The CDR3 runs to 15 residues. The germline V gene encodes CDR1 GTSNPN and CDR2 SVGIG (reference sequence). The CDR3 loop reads CAWSQRKGASETQYF.

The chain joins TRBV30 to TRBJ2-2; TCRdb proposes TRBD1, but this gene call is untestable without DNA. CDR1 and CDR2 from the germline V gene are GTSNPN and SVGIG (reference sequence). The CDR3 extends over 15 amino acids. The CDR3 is CAWSVKDRVSGELFF.

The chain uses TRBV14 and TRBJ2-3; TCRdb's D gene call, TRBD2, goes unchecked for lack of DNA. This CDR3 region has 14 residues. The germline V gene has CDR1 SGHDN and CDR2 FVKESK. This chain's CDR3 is CASSQVQRADTQYF.

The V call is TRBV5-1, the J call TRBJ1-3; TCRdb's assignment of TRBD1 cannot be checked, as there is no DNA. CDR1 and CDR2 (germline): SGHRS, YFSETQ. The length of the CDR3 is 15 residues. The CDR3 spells CASSLAQPGGNTIYF.

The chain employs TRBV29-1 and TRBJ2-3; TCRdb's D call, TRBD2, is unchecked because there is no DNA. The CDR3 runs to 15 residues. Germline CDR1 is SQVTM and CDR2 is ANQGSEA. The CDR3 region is CSVEPGLLNTDTQYF.

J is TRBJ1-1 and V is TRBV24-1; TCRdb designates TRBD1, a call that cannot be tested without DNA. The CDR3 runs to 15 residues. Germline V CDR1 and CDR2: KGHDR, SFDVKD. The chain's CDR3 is CATSDPQGGNTEAFF.

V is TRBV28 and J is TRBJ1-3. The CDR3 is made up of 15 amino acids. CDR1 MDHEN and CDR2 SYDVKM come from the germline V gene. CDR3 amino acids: CASSLPQGSGNTIYF.

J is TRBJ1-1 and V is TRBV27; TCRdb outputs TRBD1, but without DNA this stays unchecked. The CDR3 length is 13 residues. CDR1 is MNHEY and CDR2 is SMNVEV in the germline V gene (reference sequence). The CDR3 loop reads CASSLAGGPGAFF.

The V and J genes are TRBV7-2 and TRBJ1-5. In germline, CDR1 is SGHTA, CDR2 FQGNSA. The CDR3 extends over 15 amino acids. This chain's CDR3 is CASSLTQYSNQPQHF. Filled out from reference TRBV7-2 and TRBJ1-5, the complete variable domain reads GAGVSQSPSNKVTEKGKDVELRCDPISGHTALYWYRQSLGQGLEFLIYFQGNSAPDKSGLPSDRFSAERTGGSVSTLTIQRTQQEDSAVYLCASSLTQYSNQPQHFGDGTRLSIL.

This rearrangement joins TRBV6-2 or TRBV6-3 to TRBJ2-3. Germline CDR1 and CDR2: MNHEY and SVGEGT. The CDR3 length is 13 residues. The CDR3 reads CASTQESPDTQYF.

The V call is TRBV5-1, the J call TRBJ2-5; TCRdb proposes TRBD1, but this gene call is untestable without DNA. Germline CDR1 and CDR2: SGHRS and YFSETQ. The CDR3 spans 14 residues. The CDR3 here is CASSRGGIQETQYF.

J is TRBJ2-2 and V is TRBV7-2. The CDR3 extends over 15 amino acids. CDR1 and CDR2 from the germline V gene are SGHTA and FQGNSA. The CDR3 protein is CASSLDWQPTGELFF.

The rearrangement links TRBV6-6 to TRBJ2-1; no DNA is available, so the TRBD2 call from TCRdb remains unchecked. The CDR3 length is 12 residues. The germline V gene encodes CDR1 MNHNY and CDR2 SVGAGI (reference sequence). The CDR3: CASRTSGPEQFF.

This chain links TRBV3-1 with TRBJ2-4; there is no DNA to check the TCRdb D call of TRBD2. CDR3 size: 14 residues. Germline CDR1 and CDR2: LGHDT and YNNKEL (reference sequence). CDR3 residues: CASSQGGAKNIQYF.

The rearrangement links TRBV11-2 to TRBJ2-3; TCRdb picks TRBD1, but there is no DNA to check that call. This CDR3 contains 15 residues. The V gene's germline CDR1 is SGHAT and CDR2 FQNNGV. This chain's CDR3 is CASSTRGASTDTQYF.

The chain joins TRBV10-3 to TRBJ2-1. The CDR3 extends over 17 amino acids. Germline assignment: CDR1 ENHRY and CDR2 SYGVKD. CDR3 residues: CAISSIRPGSSYNEQFF.

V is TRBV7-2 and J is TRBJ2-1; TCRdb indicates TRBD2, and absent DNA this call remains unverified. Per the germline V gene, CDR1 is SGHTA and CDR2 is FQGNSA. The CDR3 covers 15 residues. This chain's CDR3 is CASSFGRGSYNEQFF.